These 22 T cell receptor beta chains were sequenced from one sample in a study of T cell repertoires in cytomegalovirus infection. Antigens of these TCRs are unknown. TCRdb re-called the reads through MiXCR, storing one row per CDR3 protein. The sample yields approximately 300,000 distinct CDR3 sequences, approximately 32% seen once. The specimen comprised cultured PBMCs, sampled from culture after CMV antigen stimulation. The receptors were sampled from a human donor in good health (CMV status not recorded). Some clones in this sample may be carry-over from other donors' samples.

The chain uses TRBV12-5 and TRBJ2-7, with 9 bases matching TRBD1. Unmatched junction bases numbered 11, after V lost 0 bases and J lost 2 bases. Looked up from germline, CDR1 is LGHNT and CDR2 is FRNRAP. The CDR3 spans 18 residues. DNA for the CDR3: TGTGCTAGTGGTTTGGTAGCCCTACTGACAGGGGGTACCTACGAGCAGTACTTC. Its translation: CASGLVALLTGGTYEQYF.

The CDR3 reads CASSVIGGSGANVLTF. The CDR3 region has the DNA TGTGCCAGCAGCGTTATAGGGGGCTCTGGGGCCAACGTCCTGACTTTC. The chain combines TRBV7-3 with TRBJ2-6; a weak D match, TRBD1 (6 bases). Trimming pared 5 bases from V and 0 bases from J, leaving 11 bases between. This CDR3 spans 16 amino acids. CDR1 SGHTA and CDR2 FQGTGA come from the germline V gene.

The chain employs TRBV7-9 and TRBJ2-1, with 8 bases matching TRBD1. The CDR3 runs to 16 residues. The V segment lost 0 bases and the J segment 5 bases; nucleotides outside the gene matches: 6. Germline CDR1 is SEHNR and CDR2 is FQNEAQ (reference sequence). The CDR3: CASSLALTGVNNEQFF. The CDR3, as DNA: TGTGCCAGCAGCTTAGCGCTGACAGGGGTTAACAATGAGCAGTTCTTC.

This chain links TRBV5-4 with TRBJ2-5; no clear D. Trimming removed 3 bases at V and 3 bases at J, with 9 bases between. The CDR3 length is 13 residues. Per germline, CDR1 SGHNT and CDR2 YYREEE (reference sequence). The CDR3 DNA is TGTGCCAGCAGCTACTCCGTCGAAGAGACCCAGTACTTC. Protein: CASSYSVEETQYF.

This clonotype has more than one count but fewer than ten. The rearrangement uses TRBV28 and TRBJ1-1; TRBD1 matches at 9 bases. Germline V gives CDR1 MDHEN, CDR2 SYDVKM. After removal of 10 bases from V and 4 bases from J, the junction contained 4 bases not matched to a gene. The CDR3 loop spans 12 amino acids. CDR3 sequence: CAIRDRVTEAFF. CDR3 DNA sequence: TGTGCCATCCGGGACAGGGTCACTGAAGCTTTCTTT.

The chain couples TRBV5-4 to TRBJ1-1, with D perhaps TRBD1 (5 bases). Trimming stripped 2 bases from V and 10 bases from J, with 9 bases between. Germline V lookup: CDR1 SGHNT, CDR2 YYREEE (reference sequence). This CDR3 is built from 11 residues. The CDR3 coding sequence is TGTGCCAGCAGCTTAGGGGCGGCAGCTTTCTTT. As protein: CASSLGAAAFF.

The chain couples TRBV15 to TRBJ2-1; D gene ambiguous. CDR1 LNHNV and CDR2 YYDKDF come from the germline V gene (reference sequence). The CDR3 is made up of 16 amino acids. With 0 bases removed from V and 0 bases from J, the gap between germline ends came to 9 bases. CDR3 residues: CATSRDVLSSYNEQFF. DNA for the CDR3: TGTGCCACCAGCAGAGATGTCTTGAGCTCCTACAATGAGCAGTTCTTC.

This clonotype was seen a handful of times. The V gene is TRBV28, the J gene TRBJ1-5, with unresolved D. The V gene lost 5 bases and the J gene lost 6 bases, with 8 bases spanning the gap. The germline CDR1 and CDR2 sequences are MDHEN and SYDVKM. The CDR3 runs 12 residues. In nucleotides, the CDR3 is TGTGCCAGCAGTGGAATGGGTCAGCCCCAGCATTTT. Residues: CASSGMGQPQHF.

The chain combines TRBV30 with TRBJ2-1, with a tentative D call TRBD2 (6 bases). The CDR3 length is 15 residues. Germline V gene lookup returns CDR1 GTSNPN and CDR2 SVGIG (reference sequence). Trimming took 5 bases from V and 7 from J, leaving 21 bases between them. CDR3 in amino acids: CAWGSPGRIWNEQFF. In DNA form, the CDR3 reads TGTGCCTGGGGTTCGCCCGGGAGAATCTGGAATGAGCAGTTCTTC.

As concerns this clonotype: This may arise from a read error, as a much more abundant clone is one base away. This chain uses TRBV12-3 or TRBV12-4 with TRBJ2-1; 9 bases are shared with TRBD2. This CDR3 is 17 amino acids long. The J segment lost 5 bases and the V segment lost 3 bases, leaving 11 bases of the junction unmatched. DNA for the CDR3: TGTGCCAGCAGTTTTAAGACTAGCGGAAGGGGTCACAATGAGCAGTTCTTC. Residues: CASSFKTSGRGHNEQFF.

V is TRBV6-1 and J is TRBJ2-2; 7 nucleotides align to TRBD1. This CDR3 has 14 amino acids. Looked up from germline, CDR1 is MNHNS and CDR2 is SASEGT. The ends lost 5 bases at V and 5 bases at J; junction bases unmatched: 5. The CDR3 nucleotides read TGTGCCAGCAGTCCGACAGGGCAAACCGGGGAGCTGTTTTTT. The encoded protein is CASSPTGQTGELFF.

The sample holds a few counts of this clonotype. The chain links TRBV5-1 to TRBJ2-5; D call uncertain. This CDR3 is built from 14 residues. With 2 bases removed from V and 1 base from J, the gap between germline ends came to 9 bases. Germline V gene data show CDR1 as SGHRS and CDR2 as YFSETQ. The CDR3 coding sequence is TGCGCCAGCAGCTTCGGCGACACCCAAGAGACCCAGTACTTC. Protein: CASSFGDTQETQYF.

The CDR3 DNA reads TGTGCCAGCTTCCGGGACTCACAGTTCTTC. Translation gives CASFRDSQFF. This chain connects TRBV28 to TRBJ2-1; TRBD2 is a possible D gene (6 bases). The germline gives CDR1 MDHEN, CDR2 SYDVKM. The CDR3 sequence is 10 residues long. V lost 8 bases, J lost 13 bases, and 12 bases lay in between.

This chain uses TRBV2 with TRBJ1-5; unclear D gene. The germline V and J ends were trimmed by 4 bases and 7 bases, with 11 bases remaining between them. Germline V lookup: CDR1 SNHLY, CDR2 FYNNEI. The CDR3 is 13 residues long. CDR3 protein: CASSGLGKQPQHF. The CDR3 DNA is TGTGCCAGCAGTGGGTTGGGGAAACAGCCCCAGCATTTT. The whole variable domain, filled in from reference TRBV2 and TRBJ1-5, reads EPEVTQTPSHQVTQMGQEVILRCVPISNHLYFYWYRQILGQKVEFLVSFYNNEISEKSEIFDDQFSVERPDGSNFTLKIRSTKLEDSAMYFCASSGLGKQPQHFGDGTRLSIL.

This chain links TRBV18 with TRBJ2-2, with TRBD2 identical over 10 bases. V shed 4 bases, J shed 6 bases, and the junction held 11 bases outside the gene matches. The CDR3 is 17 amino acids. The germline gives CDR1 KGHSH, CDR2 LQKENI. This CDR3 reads CASSQPGLAKVAGELFF. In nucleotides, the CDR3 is TGTGCCAGCTCACAGCCGGGACTAGCGAAGGTGGCCGGGGAGCTGTTTTTT.

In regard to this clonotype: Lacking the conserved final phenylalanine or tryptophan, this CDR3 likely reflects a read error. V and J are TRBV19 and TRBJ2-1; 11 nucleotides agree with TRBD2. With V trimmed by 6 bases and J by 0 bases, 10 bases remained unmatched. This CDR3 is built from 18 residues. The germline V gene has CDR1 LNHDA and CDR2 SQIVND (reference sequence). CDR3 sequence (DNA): TGTGCCAGTAGGGACACTAGCGGGAGTATGAGCTCCTACAATGAGCAGTTCCTC. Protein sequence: CASRDTSGSMSSYNEQFL.

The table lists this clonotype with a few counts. As DNA, the CDR3 is TGCAGTGAACTAGCGGGGGCAGATACGCAGTATTTT. Protein sequence: CSELAGADTQYF. This sequence joins TRBV20-1 and TRBJ2-3; 11 bases agree with TRBD2. Germline V lookup: CDR1 DFQATT, CDR2 SNEGSKA (reference sequence). The length of the CDR3 is 12 residues. Losses at the gene ends were 7 bases for V and 4 bases for J; bases not matched to a gene: 1.

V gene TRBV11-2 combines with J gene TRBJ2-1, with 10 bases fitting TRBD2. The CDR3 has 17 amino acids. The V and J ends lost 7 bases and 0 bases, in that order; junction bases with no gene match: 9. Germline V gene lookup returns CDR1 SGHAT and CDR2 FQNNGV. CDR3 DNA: TGTGCCAGCATCAACTCCGGGACTAGCGCCTCCTACAATGAGCAGTTCTTC. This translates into CASINSGTSASYNEQFF.

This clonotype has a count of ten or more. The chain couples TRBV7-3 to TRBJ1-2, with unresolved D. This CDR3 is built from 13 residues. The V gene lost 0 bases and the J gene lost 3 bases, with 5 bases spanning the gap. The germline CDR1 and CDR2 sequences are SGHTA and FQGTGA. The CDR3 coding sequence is TGTGCCAGCAGCTTAACCTACGACTATGGCTACACCTTC. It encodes CASSLTYDYGYTF.

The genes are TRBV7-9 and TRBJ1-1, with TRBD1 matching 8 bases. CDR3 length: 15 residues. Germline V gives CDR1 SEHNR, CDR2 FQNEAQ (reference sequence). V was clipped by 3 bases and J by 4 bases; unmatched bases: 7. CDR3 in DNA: TGTGCCAGCAGCTTCTCGACAGGGGTAACCACTGAAGCTTTCTTT. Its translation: CASSFSTGVTTEAFF.

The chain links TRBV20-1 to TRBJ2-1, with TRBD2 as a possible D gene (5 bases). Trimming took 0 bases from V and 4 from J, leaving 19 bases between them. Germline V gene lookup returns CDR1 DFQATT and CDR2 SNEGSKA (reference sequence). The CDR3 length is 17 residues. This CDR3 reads CSAREASRDQLYNEQFF. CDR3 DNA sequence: TGCAGTGCTAGAGAGGCTTCCCGGGATCAACTTTACAATGAGCAGTTCTTC.

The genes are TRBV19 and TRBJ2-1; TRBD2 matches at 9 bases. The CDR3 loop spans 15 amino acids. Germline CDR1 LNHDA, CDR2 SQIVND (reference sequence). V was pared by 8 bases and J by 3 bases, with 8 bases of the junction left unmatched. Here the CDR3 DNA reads TGTGCCAGTTCTCGCTCTAGCGGGATCTACAATGAGCAGTTCTTC. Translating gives CASSRSSGIYNEQFF.